A selection of T cell receptor beta chains follows, all from one sample in a study of neurological immune-mediated disorders. Using its own MiXCR run on the 5' RACE reads, TCRdb lists one record per CDR3 protein. The sample has tens of thousands of distinct CDR3 sequences; 3% to 4% are singletons. Sequencing input: CD4+ T cells from blood. These receptors all come from a woman between 40 and 50 years old with multiple sclerosis. Both conserved end residues are part of each CDR3.

v_gene,CDR3aa
TRBV10-1,CAAGGQGADNTGELFF
TRBV9,CASRDTSGTHTGELFF
TRBV6-6,CASSRGRDQETQYF
TRBV29-1,CSVVNQRDTEAFF
TRBV5-1,CASSLSVNQPQHF
TRBV5-1,CASSSSDSSTDTQYF
TRBV29-1,CSVTRGGDGYTF
TRBV10-3,CAISEFRTANYGYTF
TRBV20-1,CSAREPGTYSNQPQHF
TRBV28,CASSSLHEQYF
TRBV12-3/TRBV12-4,CASTWDRGTDTQYF
TRBV18,CASSPRGRETQYF
TRBV2,CASSDRQGTDTQYF
TRBV4-1,CASSQAGATNEKLFF
TRBV9,CASSPRGAGYGYTF
TRBV2,CASRDRTYGNQPQHF